The 21 T cell receptor beta chains below were found in one sample sequenced in a study of shared clonotypes between healthy human individuals. Clones were read by immunoSEQ multiplex PCR, and TCRdb kept only the in-frame ones, dropping some. The sample holds millions of clones, roughly 95% seen once. The specimen sequenced was naive CD4+ T cells sorted from blood. Sample subset: CD45RA+ positively selected. All receptors come from a man between 18 and 29 years old in good health.

This clone was seen once. V usage is TRBV27 and J usage is TRBJ1-6, with TRBD1 matching over 7 bases. Germline values: CDR1 MNHEY, CDR2 SMNVEV (reference sequence). This CDR3 has 20 residues. The trim removed 2 bases at V and 7 bases at J, leaving 20 bases unmatched. The CDR3 sequence is CASSLRPIYTGVKANSPLHF. The CDR3 nucleotides are TGTGCCAGCAGTTTAAGGCCTATTTACACAGGGGTGAAAGCAAATTCACCCCTCCACTTT.

A remark on this clone: Distinct nucleotide sequences in the sample also encode this CDR3. The gene calls are TRBV11-3 and TRBJ2-3; tentative D call: TRBD2 (6 bases). The CDR3 is 14 amino acids. Germline CDR1 reads SGHNT; CDR2 reads YENEEA. V shed 5 bases and J shed 1 base, with 10 bases lying between them. As DNA, the CDR3 is TGTGCCAGCAGCGTGGGCGGGGGCACAGATACGCAGTATTTT. Amino acid sequence: CASSVGGGTDTQYF.

This chain links TRBV4-1 with TRBJ1-6; a weak D match, TRBD1 (5 bases). CDR1 and CDR2 from the germline V gene are MGHRA and YSYEKL. Trimming left V 1 base short and J 5 bases short, with 15 bases between. The CDR3 runs to 17 residues. The DNA of the CDR3 is TGCGCCAGCAGCCAAGTGCTAACACAGGCAAATAATTCACCCCTCCACTTT. Its protein is CASSQVLTQANNSPLHF.

This chain links TRBV14 with TRBJ2-7, with no clear D. The germline CDR1 and CDR2 sequences are SGHDN and FVKESK. V gave up 2 bases and J gave up 2 bases, with 4 bases separating them. This CDR3 is 12 amino acids long. DNA of the CDR3: TGTGCCAGCAGCCAAAACCCCTACGAGCAGTACTTC. This translates into CASSQNPYEQYF.

With regard to this clone: Other DNA sequences from this sample encode an identical CDR3 as well. The V gene is TRBV6-1, the J gene TRBJ2-2; no clear D gene. Looked up from germline, CDR1 is MNHNS and CDR2 is SASEGT. The CDR3 extends over 14 amino acids. The V end was cut by 4 bases, the J end by 0 bases, with 6 bases between. The CDR3 here is CASSAQPNTGELFF. CDR3 in DNA: TGTGCCAGCAGTGCGCAGCCGAACACCGGGGAGCTGTTTTTT.

The sample holds one count of this clone. The rearrangement uses TRBV10-3 and TRBJ1-2; D call uncertain. CDR3 size: 15 residues. With 0 bases removed from V and 0 bases from J, the gap between germline ends came to 8 bases. CDR1 and CDR2 (germline): ENHRY, SYGVKD. CDR3 region: CAISESANSNYGYTF. CDR3 nucleotides: TGTGCCATCAGTGAGTCGGCGAATTCTAACTATGGCTACACCTTC.

Comment on this clone: This same CDR3 is encoded by further DNA sequences in the sample. The rearrangement uses TRBV7-9 and TRBJ1-5; D is perhaps TRBD1 (5 bases). The CDR3 runs to 13 residues. The ends were cut back, 1 base at V and 7 bases at J, with 8 bases in the middle. Germline V gene lookup returns CDR1 SEHNR and CDR2 FQNEAQ (reference sequence). In DNA form, the CDR3 reads TGTGCCAGCAGCTTAGTTGGGGGGCAGCCCCAGCATTTT. Its translation is CASSLVGGQPQHF. The full variable domain, completed using reference TRBV7-9 and TRBJ1-5, is DTGVSQNPRHKITKRGQNVTFRCDPISEHNRLYWYRQTLGQGPEFLTYFQNEAQLEKSRLLSDRFSAERPKGSFSTLEIQRTEQGDSAMYLCASSLVGGQPQHFGDGTRLSIL.

V and J are TRBV6-6 and TRBJ2-3; D is perhaps TRBD2 (6 bases). This CDR3 spans 13 amino acids. V was shortened by 6 bases and J by 2 bases, with 9 bases between the two germline ends. Germline V gene sequence: CDR1 MNHNY, CDR2 SVGAGI (reference sequence). CDR3 residues: CASRKDYTDTQYF. Here the CDR3 DNA reads TGTGCCAGCAGGAAGGACTACACAGATACGCAGTATTTT.

This sequence joins TRBV7-9 and TRBJ2-3, with 10 bases that match TRBD1. Germline V gene lookup returns CDR1 SEHNR and CDR2 FQNEAQ (reference sequence). This CDR3 region has 14 residues. V was pared by 6 bases and J by 7 bases, with 7 bases of the junction left unmatched. CDR3 bases: TGTGCCAGCAGTCAAGGACAGGGGGGAAATACGCAGTATTTT. This codes for CASSQGQGGNTQYF.

A word on this clone: At the DNA level, this CDR3 is encoded by other sequences in the same sample as well. V gene TRBV13 combines with J gene TRBJ2-3; unclear D gene. V shed 3 bases and J shed 0 bases, with 1 base lying between them. The CDR3 consists of 12 residues. Germline V gene data show CDR1 as PRHDT and CDR2 as FYEKMQ (reference sequence). CDR3 region: CASSFSTDTQYF. The CDR3 DNA follows: TGTGCCAGCAGCTTTAGCACAGATACGCAGTATTTT.

Points on this clone: Other DNA sequences of this sample code for an identical CDR3. V is TRBV30 and J is TRBJ1-5; D unresolved. With 0 bases removed from V and 2 bases from J, the gap between germline ends came to 11 bases. Germline values: CDR1 GTSNPN, CDR2 SVGIG (reference sequence). The CDR3 runs 15 residues. The CDR3 reads CAWSVRRAGNQPQHF. For the CDR3, the DNA is TGTGCCTGGAGTGTACGTAGGGCGGGCAATCAGCCCCAGCATTTT.

V gene TRBV14 combines with J gene TRBJ1-6; D is unresolved. Per germline, CDR1 SGHDN and CDR2 FVKESK. The CDR3 consists of 14 residues. V was trimmed by 2 bases and J by 6 bases, leaving 8 bases between them. Written as DNA, the CDR3 is TGTGCCAGCAGCCAAATACAGCCTAATTCACCCCTCCACTTT. Its protein product is CASSQIQPNSPLHF.

V and J are TRBV5-1 and TRBJ2-6, with TRBD1 identical over 9 bases. Per the germline V gene, CDR1 is SGHRS and CDR2 is YFSETQ. The CDR3 consists of 17 residues. V lost 4 bases, J lost 0 bases, and 5 bases stayed unmatched. The CDR3 spells CASSPEQGASGANVLTF. CDR3 sequence (DNA): TGCGCCAGCAGCCCGGAACAGGGGGCCTCTGGGGCCAACGTCCTGACTTTC.

The V call is TRBV11-2, the J call TRBJ2-7; 7 bases match TRBD2. Germline-derived CDR1 and CDR2 are SGHAT and FQNNGV. After removal of 5 bases from V and 0 bases from J, the junction contained 10 bases not matched to a gene. The CDR3 is made up of 16 amino acids. Written as DNA, the CDR3 is TGTGCCAGCAGCCTAACTAGCGACCGAAGCTCCTACGAGCAGTACTTC. Translation: CASSLTSDRSSYEQYF.

The chain uses TRBV21-1 and TRBJ2-5. TRBV21-1 is reported as a pseudogene. The CDR3 runs to 14 residues. The chain's CDR3 is CASSKDGSQETQYF. CDR3 bases: TGTGCCAGCAGCAAGGACGGCAGCCAAGAGACCCAGTACTTC.

This clone was seen many times. The chain employs TRBV6-6 and TRBJ2-7; no firm D call. The CDR3 extends over 14 amino acids. The V end lost 4 bases, the J end lost 7 bases, and 17 bases lay between the germline ends. CDR1 is MNHNY and CDR2 is SVGAGI in the germline V gene (reference sequence). CDR3 residues: CASSSRSRVGEQYF. The CDR3 region has the DNA TGTGCCAGCAGTTCACGCTCACGGGTCGGGGAGCAGTACTTC.

V usage is TRBV5-1 and J usage is TRBJ2-7, with 10 bases identical to TRBD1. There are 14 residues in the CDR3. The germline CDR1 and CDR2 sequences are SGHRS and YFSETQ. With 5 bases clipped from V and 3 bases from J, the junction kept 5 bases outside the gene matches. CDR3 residues: CASRSGTGVYEQYF. The CDR3 DNA reads TGCGCCAGCAGATCCGGGACAGGGGTCTACGAGCAGTACTTC.

This chain uses TRBV18 with TRBJ1-5, with D possibly TRBD1 on 5 matching bases. CDR3 length: 14 amino acids. From germline, CDR1 is KGHSH and CDR2 LQKENI. The V end was cut by 6 bases, the J end by 3 bases, with 12 bases between. This CDR3 reads CASSQFRDNQPQHF. DNA for the CDR3: TGTGCCAGCTCTCAATTCAGGGACAATCAGCCCCAGCATTTT.

V gene TRBV9 combines with J gene TRBJ2-3, with TRBD2 as a possible D gene (6 bases). The CDR3 sequence is 14 residues long. Germline assignment: CDR1 SGDLS and CDR2 YYNGEE. V shed 4 bases and J shed 2 bases, with 11 bases lying between them. The CDR3 is CASSNSGFTDTQYF. The CDR3 coding sequence is TGTGCCAGCAGCAACAGCGGGTTCACAGATACGCAGTATTTT.

The rearrangement links TRBV5-1 to TRBJ2-3; D is undetermined. Germline V gene sequence: CDR1 SGHRS, CDR2 YFSETQ. Trimming removed 0 bases at V and 2 bases at J, with 13 bases between. CDR3 length: 16 amino acids. The CDR3 loop is CASSLGFIGPTDTQYF. The CDR3 bases are TGCGCCAGCAGCTTGGGGTTCATCGGTCCCACAGATACGCAGTATTTT.

V and J are TRBV7-9 and TRBJ1-1, with D maybe TRBD1 (6 bases). The V and J ends lost 8 bases and 0 bases respectively, with 19 bases between them. This CDR3 contains 16 residues. Per the germline V gene, CDR1 is SEHNR and CDR2 is FQNEAQ (reference sequence). CDR3 amino acids: CASPTDKQGLNTEAFF. In nucleotides, the CDR3 is TGTGCCAGCCCCACCGACAAACAGGGTTTGAACACTGAAGCTTTCTTT.